The clone carrying this TCR beta chain was observed once. The antigen is not known. The CDR3 covers 14 residues. Trimming removed 6 bases from V and 3 bases from J; junction bases left unmatched: 3. Germline CDR1 is MNHGY and CDR2 is SAAAGT. This record belongs to a study of T cell repertoires in cytomegalovirus infection. Study as a whole: CMV infection together with matching HLA type was indicated by public TCR beta signatures.

Study results and caveats: HLA-C-restricted, CMV-specific TCR beta clonotypes were dominant ex vivo.

TCRdb reanalysed the reads using MiXCR and keeps one entry per CDR3 protein. The profile covers some 400,000 distinct CDR3 sequences, with approximately 30% appearing a single time and roughly an eighth taken by the ten largest. The sequence derives from a human donor in good health (CMV status not recorded). Some clones in this sample may be carry-over from other donors' samples. The sequenced material came from PBMCs. The V and J genes are TRBV6-8 and TRBJ2-3, with 10 nucleotides matching TRBD2. CDR3 in DNA: TGTGCCAGCAGAAAAGCGGGGGGGACAGATACGCAGTATTTT. Protein product: CASRKAGGTDTQYF.